These T cell receptor beta chains were read from a single sample in a study of cytomegalovirus exposure and HLA in healthy donors. Sequenced by immunoSEQ multiplex PCR; TCRdb stores in-frame clones only, minus some. The table records 90,000 to 120,000 clones, 76% of them present only once. Sequencing used PBMCs. The receptors derive from a woman between 18 and 29 years old in good health and CMV-seropositive. CDR3s include the opening cysteine and the closing phenylalanine or tryptophan. A D gene is named only where the DNA matches it firmly. Rows may omit the clone size; those that give it use once, few, many or a size class.

TRBD2 TRBJ2-1 TRBV5-1 . TGCGCCAGCAGCTTGGAGGGCGGGAGGCACAATGAGCAGTTCTTC CASSLEGGRHNEQFF
TRBD1 TRBJ1-1 TRBV27 . TGTGCCAGCAGCAGGGGGGCAGGACAGAAAAACACTGAAGCTTTCTTT CASSRGAGQKNTEAFF
. TRBJ2-1 TRBV29-1 . TGCAGCGTTGCCAGAGGGGGGGACAATGAGCAGTTCTTC CSVARGGDNEQFF
TRBD2 TRBJ2-7 TRBV5-4 . TGTGCCAGCAGCCATCTAGCGGGAGGTAGCGAGCAGTACTTC CASSHLAGGSEQYF
TRBD1 TRBJ2-5 TRBV5-1 . TGCGCCAGCAGCATCGGACAGGCACCAGAGACCCAGTACTTC CASSIGQAPETQYF
. TRBJ2-3 TRBV5-4 . TGTGCCAGCAGCTTGGGCGTAGTCACAGATACGCAGTATTTT CASSLGVVTDTQYF
. TRBJ1-1 TRBV5-6 . TGTGCCAGCAGCTTGAGAGGGACATCCTACACTGAAGCTTTCTTT CASSLRGTSYTEAFF
. TRBJ1-1 TRBV5-6 few TGTGCCAGCAGCTTGGACAGAAACACTGAAGCTTTCTTT CASSLDRNTEAFF
. TRBJ1-4 TRBV10-3 many TGTGCCATCGTTACCCCGGGGGCTAATGAAAAACTGTTTTTT CAIVTPGANEKLFF
TRBD2 TRBJ2-3 TRBV10-3 once TGTGCCATCAGTGAGCCCGGGACTAGCGCGGGCACAGATACGCAGTATTTT CAISEPGTSAGTDTQYF
. TRBJ2-7 TRBV2 . TGTGCCAGCAGTGATTCCAGATCCTACGAGCAGTACTTC CASSDSRSYEQYF
TRBD1 TRBJ2-1 TRBV5-1 . TGCGCCAGCAGCTTACCCCGGACAGGAACCAATGAGCAGTTCTTC CASSLPRTGTNEQFF
. TRBJ2-5 TRBV11-3 . TGTGCCAGCAGCAGTCGGGATGCACATCAAGAGACCCAGTACTTC CASSSRDAHQETQYF
. TRBJ1-1 TRBV7-9 once TGTGCCAGCAGCCCGAGTGGCAGGATGAACACTGAAGCTTTCTTT CASSPSGRMNTEAFF
. TRBJ2-3 TRBV30 . TGTGCCTGGAGTGTCTTCTTTAGTGGCACAGATACGCAGTATTTT CAWSVFFSGTDTQYF
TRBD2 TRBJ2-7 TRBV6-1 . TGTGCCAGCAGTGAAGCGCGGACTAGGGTGGGATCGGAGCAGTACTTC CASSEARTRVGSEQYF
. TRBJ1-2 TRBV18 . TGTGCCAGCTCACCACCGGGGGGGATTGGCTACACCTTC CASSPPGGIGYTF
. TRBJ1-5 TRBV19 once TGTGCCAGCAGGACATTCGGACAGCCCCAGCATTTT CASRTFGQPQHF
. TRBJ1-5 TRBV4-1 . TGCGCCAGCAGCCAAGATTCTCTCCGGGACAAGAATCAGCCCCAGCATTTT CASSQDSLRDKNQPQHF
. TRBJ1-4 TRBV6-5 . TGTGCCAGCAGTTACGGGGGTGGTGGGGGGAAACTGTTTTTT CASSYGGGGGKLFF
. TRBJ1-5 TRBV2 . TGTGCCAGCAGCGGGGACAATCAGCCCCAGCATTTT CASSGDNQPQHF
TRBD1 TRBJ1-4 TRBV27 . TGTGCCAGCAGTCGAAAGCCTCCGGGACAGGGGGGGGTTCTTAATGAAAAACTGTTTTTT CASSRKPPGQGGVLNEKLFF
. TRBJ1-2 TRBV7-9 . TGTGCCAGCAGCTTAGAATATCGGGGTCTTGGCTACACCTTC CASSLEYRGLGYTF
. TRBJ1-3 TRBV21-1 . TGTGCCAGCAGCCCCCGCTCTGGAAACACCATATATTTT CASSPRSGNTIYF
. TRBJ2-6 TRBV21-1 . TGTGCCAGCAGCATGCAGGGGTCGAACAGCTCTGGGGCCAACGTCCTGACTTTC CASSMQGSNSSGANVLTF
. TRBJ1-5 TRBV29-1 . TGCAGCGTCGCATTGGACTTTAGCAATCAGCCCCAGCATTTT CSVALDFSNQPQHF
TRBD2 TRBJ2-7 TRBV30 . TGTGCCTGGAGTGTGACTAGCGGGAGTTACGAGCAGTACTTC CAWSVTSGSYEQYF
. TRBJ2-3 TRBV19 . TGTGCCAGTAGTCTAGCACTCACAGATACGCAGTATTTT CASSLALTDTQYF
. TRBJ1-1 TRBV30 . TGTGCCTGGAGTATCCGTAACACTGAAGCTTTCTTT CAWSIRNTEAFF
TRBD2 TRBJ2-3 TRBV6-4 . TGTGCCAGCAGTGTCGCGGGAGCAACAGATACGCAGTATTTT CASSVAGATDTQYF
TRBD1 TRBJ2-3 TRBV29-1 . TGCAGCGTTCCCAGGGGGCCGGTCACAGATACGCAGTATTTT CSVPRGPVTDTQYF
TRBD1 TRBJ1-1 TRBV6-5 few TGTGCCAGCAGTTACGACAGGGCGAACACTGAAGCTTTCTTT CASSYDRANTEAFF
. TRBJ1-2 TRBV6-6 few TGTGCCAGCAGTCCCAGGGAGGAGTATGGCTACACCTTC CASSPREEYGYTF
. TRBJ2-7 TRBV2 . TGTGCCAGCACAGGGTTCGGCGAGCAGTACTTC CASTGFGEQYF
. TRBJ1-5 TRBV6-5 . TGTGCCAGCAGTGCCAGGGTAAATAGCAATCAGCCCCAGCATTTT CASSARVNSNQPQHF
. TRBJ1-2 TRBV5-5 . TGTGCCAGCAGCACGGGAGACAGCTATGGCTACACCTTC CASSTGDSYGYTF
. TRBJ2-1 TRBV4-1 . TGCGCCAGCAGCCATGCCGGGAGCGGCCTGGGTGGAAATGAGCAGTTCTTC CASSHAGSGLGGNEQFF
TRBD1 TRBJ1-5 TRBV10-3 few TGTGCCATCAGTACAGGGGGCAATCAGCCCCAGCATTTT CAISTGGNQPQHF
. TRBJ2-7 TRBV7-9 . . CASSLVGQGAIF
TRBD2 TRBJ2-1 TRBV27 . TGTGCCAGCAGTTTACGGGCGGGAGGTTTCTACAATGAGCAGTTCTTC CASSLRAGGFYNEQFF
TRBD2 TRBJ2-1 TRBV5-1 . TGCGCCAGCAGCGAGACTAGCGGGAGGAACAATGAGCAGTTCTTC CASSETSGRNNEQFF
. TRBJ2-7 TRBV7-9 few TGTGCCAGCAGCTTAGTTGGCAGGGTCTACGAGCAGTACTTC CASSLVGRVYEQYF